This TCR beta chain was found in a study of blood T cells in healthy people across ages. Study results and limitations: The study found more naive CD4+ cells and higher diversity in long-lived than aged donors. With donor CMV status unknown, expanded clonotype changes were possibly confounded.

This clonotype was recorded many times. Antigen specificity is unknown. A second PCR of 7 to 11 cycles used a sample-barcoded 5' primer and a J-beta primer mix. From the 5' RACE reads, TCRdb called clonotypes with MiXCR, one entry per CDR3 protein. This table holds nearly 800,000 distinct CDR3 sequences, 20% to 25% found once. Every sample yielded at least 6.5 million isolated PBMCs. These data also formed part of another study, on T cells of mothers and their children. As that study records: Unrelated mother-child pairs always had slightly, but never significantly, lower normalized overlap than related pairs.

This clonotype originated in a boy between 10 and 17 years old in good health. Sequencing was carried out using blood.

CDR3 bases: TGCAGTGCTAGAGATCAAATAGGGGGAGGCGACACCGGGGAGCTGTTTTTT. Encoded protein: CSARDQIGGGDTGELFF. This rearrangement joins TRBV20-1 to TRBJ2-2; D possibly matches TRBD1 or TRBD2 (6 bases each). In germline, CDR1 is DFQATT, CDR2 SNEGSKA (reference sequence). V was cut by 0 bases and J by 3 bases, with 17 bases left in between. The CDR3 is made up of 17 amino acids.